This T cell receptor beta chain was sequenced in a study of blood T cell repertoires in COVID-19. The overall study: Donors in the United States, Italy and Spain gave samples during acute or convalescent COVID-19. T cells, B-cell-depleted T cells, or PBMCs supplied cDNA or gDNA.

The CDR3 spans 15 residues. CDR1 is MNHEY, CDR2 SVGEGT, per germline. The V gene end was trimmed by 4 bases and the J gene end by 4 bases; junction bases not matched to a gene: 1. Method: immunoSEQ multiplex PCR; TCRdb's copy keeps in-frame clones and lacks some. The sample has a few hundred thousand clones; about 86% are singletons. Sequencing was carried out using PBMCs or T cells enriched from blood (not recorded which). This receptor was identified in a young man with acute COVID-19. V is TRBV6-2 or TRBV6-3 and J is TRBJ2-2, with 12 positions matching TRBD1. The CDR3 here is CASSLGQGATGELFF. CDR3 coding DNA: TGTGCCAGCAGTTTGGGACAGGGGGCCACCGGGGAGCTGTTTTTT.